These T cell receptor beta chains were read from a single sample in a study of T cells after yellow fever vaccination. Each CDR3 protein gets one entry after TCRdb re-called the 5' RACE reads with MiXCR. This table has 500,000 to 650,000 distinct CDR3 sequences, approximately 13% appearing once. Sequenced material: PBMCs, taken on the day of the yellow fever booster vaccination. All receptors come from a man aged 30-40 years who received the YFV17D yellow fever vaccine. CDR3s include the opening cysteine and the closing phenylalanine or tryptophan. The order of the fields is D gene, J gene, clone size, V gene, CDR3 DNA, CDR3 protein. The D gene is left open where the match is weak. Clone size appears in some rows only: once, few, many, or a class for an expanded clone.

D: .; J: TRBJ2-2; size: few; V: TRBV5-1; DNA: TGCGCCAGCACATCGGGATATGGCACCGGGGAGCTGTTTTTT; CDR3: CASTSGYGTGELFF
D: TRBD2; J: TRBJ2-1; size: .; V: TRBV7-2; DNA: TGTGCCAGCAGCCAGACTAGCGGGAGCTTCAATGAGCAGTTCTTC; CDR3: CASSQTSGSFNEQFF
D: TRBD1; J: TRBJ1-6; size: .; V: TRBV20-1; DNA: TGCAGTGCTAAAACAGGGGTTAGGTCACCCCTCCACTTT; CDR3: CSAKTGVRSPLHF
D: TRBD2; J: TRBJ2-3; size: .; V: TRBV7-9; DNA: TGTGCCTGTCGAACTGGGACTAGCGGGGGGAATACGCAGTATTTT; CDR3: CACRTGTSGGNTQYF
D: .; J: TRBJ2-2; size: .; V: TRBV11-2; DNA: TGTGCCAGCCGCCAGGGGAGTCGGGAGCTGTTTTTT; CDR3: CASRQGSRELFF
D: .; J: TRBJ2-7; size: .; V: TRBV6-5; DNA: TGTGCCAGCAGTTACTCCCCTCGGGGGCCGCCCTCCTACGAGCAGTACTTC; CDR3: CASSYSPRGPPSYEQYF
D: .; J: TRBJ2-3; size: few; V: TRBV7-2; DNA: TGTGCCAGCAGCTTAGCTTCCGCATACACAGATACGCAGTATTTT; CDR3: CASSLASAYTDTQYF
D: .; J: TRBJ2-4; size: few; V: TRBV18; DNA: TGTGCCAGCTCACCACCGGTGGGGCAGACCAAAAACATTCAGTACTTC; CDR3: CASSPPVGQTKNIQYF
D: .; J: TRBJ2-2; size: .; V: TRBV4-3; DNA: TGCGCCAGCAGCCAGTATAGCGGCAACACCGGGGAGCTGTTTTTT; CDR3: CASSQYSGNTGELFF
D: TRBD1; J: TRBJ1-6; size: many; V: TRBV5-1; DNA: TGCGCCAGCAGCCCGGGACAGGGATGGAATTCACCCCTCCACTTT; CDR3: CASSPGQGWNSPLHF
D: TRBD2; J: TRBJ2-1; size: .; V: TRBV12-3/TRBV12-4; DNA: TGTGCCAGCAGTTTAACGGGAGGGTTTCTTAATGAGCAGTTCTTC; CDR3: CASSLTGGFLNEQFF
D: .; J: TRBJ2-7; size: .; V: TRBV7-2; DNA: TGTGCCAGCAGCGCAGGGCTATACGAGCAGTACTTC; CDR3: CASSAGLYEQYF
D: .; J: TRBJ2-6; size: .; V: TRBV29-1; DNA: TGCAGCGTGGGGACCTTTCTGTCTGGGGCCAACGTCCTGACTTTC; CDR3: CSVGTFLSGANVLTF
D: TRBD2; J: TRBJ2-1; size: few; V: TRBV20-1; DNA: TGCAGTGCTACGGAGACTAGCCCTTTCCGCAATGAGCAGTTCTTC; CDR3: CSATETSPFRNEQFF
D: .; J: TRBJ1-2; size: few; V: TRBV20-1; DNA: TGCAGTGCTAACCCATCGAACTTCTATGGCTACACCTTC; CDR3: CSANPSNFYGYTF
D: TRBD2; J: TRBJ2-1; size: .; V: TRBV14; DNA: TGTGCCAGCAGCCAAACTAGCGGGAGGGGATCCTACAATGAGCAGTTCTTC; CDR3: CASSQTSGRGSYNEQFF
D: TRBD1; J: TRBJ1-2; size: few; V: TRBV7-2; DNA: TGTGCCAGCAGCCTCAACCCGGGACAGGGCTCGGTGGGCTACACCTTC; CDR3: CASSLNPGQGSVGYTF
D: .; J: TRBJ1-1; size: many; V: TRBV7-3; DNA: TGTGCCAGCAGCAAGACCACAGGGAGAGGGGTCACTGAAGCTTTCTTT; CDR3: CASSKTTGRGVTEAFF
D: TRBD1; J: TRBJ1-2; size: .; V: TRBV12-3/TRBV12-4; DNA: TGTGCCAGCAGTTTACGGGACAGGGCGAACTATGGCTACACCTTC; CDR3: CASSLRDRANYGYTF
D: .; J: TRBJ2-7; size: .; V: TRBV20-1; DNA: TGCAGTGCTACCACTTCAGACACATCGTCCTACGAGCAGTACTTC; CDR3: CSATTSDTSSYEQYF
D: .; J: TRBJ2-5; size: few; V: TRBV14; DNA: TGTGCCAGCAGCCAGGAACTGGTGGAGACCCAGTACTTC; CDR3: CASSQELVETQYF
D: .; J: TRBJ1-1; size: .; V: TRBV10-3; DNA: TGTGCCATCAGCCCGAGAATGGGGGCCGGGGGAACTGAAGCTTTCTTT; CDR3: CAISPRMGAGGTEAFF
D: .; J: TRBJ2-3; size: few; V: TRBV29-1; DNA: TGCAGCGTTGAAGATCGAGATAGCACAGATACGCAGTATTTT; CDR3: CSVEDRDSTDTQYF
D: .; J: TRBJ2-3; size: few; V: TRBV4-3; DNA: TGCGCCAGCAGCCAGGTGACACAAATTATTTCCACAGATACGCAGTATTTT; CDR3: CASSQVTQIISTDTQYF
D: .; J: TRBJ2-3; size: few; V: TRBV7-2; DNA: TGTGCCAGCAGCTTGGCGGGCCACACAGATACGCAGTATTTT; CDR3: CASSLAGHTDTQYF
D: TRBD2; J: TRBJ2-1; size: .; V: TRBV14; DNA: TGTGCCAGCAGCCCTAGCGGGATATGGGAGCAGTTCTTC; CDR3: CASSPSGIWEQFF
D: TRBD2; J: TRBJ2-1; size: many; V: TRBV7-9; DNA: TGTGCCAGCAGCTTATGGGAGGGCGATGAGCAGTTCTTC; CDR3: CASSLWEGDEQFF
D: .; J: TRBJ2-7; size: few; V: TRBV10-3; DNA: TGTGCCATCAGTGAGGAGAGGGGTTTTACCTACGAGCAGTACTTC; CDR3: CAISEERGFTYEQYF
D: .; J: TRBJ2-7; size: .; V: TRBV12-3/TRBV12-4; DNA: TGTGCCAGCAGTTTGGTGGGTTTTTTCCGCGAGCAGTACTTC; CDR3: CASSLVGFFREQYF
D: .; J: TRBJ2-3; size: few; V: TRBV24-1; DNA: TGTGCCACCAGTGTAGGTGGCGGGCTGGGATCGGGCCCGGATACGCAGTATTTT; CDR3: CATSVGGGLGSGPDTQYF
D: .; J: TRBJ2-5; size: .; V: TRBV15; DNA: TGTGCCACCACAGGGGCGTTGTCAGAGACCCAGTACTTC; CDR3: CATTGALSETQYF
D: TRBD2; J: TRBJ2-5; size: .; V: TRBV10-3; DNA: TGTGCCATCCGTCTGTCGGGAGGGCCAGGGGAGACCCAGTACTTC; CDR3: CAIRLSGGPGETQYF
D: .; J: TRBJ1-2; size: few; V: TRBV7-6; DNA: TGTGCCAGCAGCTTACGAGCCGGGAGTGACTATGGCTACACCTTC; CDR3: CASSLRAGSDYGYTF
D: TRBD1; J: TRBJ1-5; size: few; V: TRBV5-1; DNA: TGCGCCAGCAGCGCCGGGACAGAGAATCAGCCCCAGCATTTT; CDR3: CASSAGTENQPQHF
D: TRBD2; J: TRBJ2-1; size: once; V: TRBV7-2; DNA: TGTGCCAGCAGCTTGTCCCCTAGCGGGAAATACAATGAGCAGTTCTTC; CDR3: CASSLSPSGKYNEQFF
D: .; J: TRBJ2-4; size: many; V: TRBV25-1; DNA: TGTGCCAGCAGTGAACCAGGGTTACTAAACATTCAGTACTTC; CDR3: CASSEPGLLNIQYF
D: .; J: TRBJ2-3; size: few; V: TRBV19; DNA: TGTGCCAGTAGTATAGAGGGGGGCGTCCAGTATTTT; CDR3: CASSIEGGVQYF
D: .; J: TRBJ2-6; size: .; V: TRBV3-1; DNA: TGTGCCATCAGTTTTCGACAGGCCCCAGGCGTGGGGGCCAACGTCCTGACTTTC; CDR3: CAISFRQAPGVGANVLTF
D: .; J: TRBJ2-3; size: few; V: TRBV29-1; DNA: TGCAGCGTTGATCGGGGACCGGGGGCAGATACGCAGTATTTT; CDR3: CSVDRGPGADTQYF